Listed below are T cell receptor beta chains from one sample, sequenced in a study of identical twins. TCRdb re-derived calls from the 5' RACE reads in MiXCR, one entry per CDR3 protein. The profile covers 300,000 to 350,000 distinct CDR3 sequences, with more than 9% appearing a single time and roughly 7.8% taken by the ten largest. These data were also filed under a second study, of yellow fever vaccine responses in identical twins.

Material for sequencing was CD8+ T cells sorted from blood. All receptors derive from a young woman in good health. CDR3s include the opening cysteine and the closing phenylalanine or tryptophan. The D gene is left open where the match is weak. The listing skips clone size in some rows; elsewhere it reads once, few, many or a size class.

size: .; D: .; J: TRBJ2-7; V: TRBV4-1; DNA: TGCGCCAGCAGCCACCCGGCGCGACACGAGCAGTACTTC; CDR3: CASSHPARHEQYF
size: .; D: TRBD2; J: TRBJ2-5; V: TRBV27; DNA: TGTGCCAGCAGCTCGTTAGCGGGAGTATCGGAAGAGACCCAGTACTTC; CDR3: CASSSLAGVSEETQYF
size: .; D: .; J: TRBJ1-4; V: TRBV6-1; DNA: TGTGCCAGCAGCACGACAGGAACTAATGAAAAACTGTTTTTT; CDR3: CASSTTGTNEKLFF
size: few; D: .; J: TRBJ1-5; V: TRBV12-3/TRBV12-4; DNA: TGTGCCAGCAGTTTAGGGGGCTTCCATCAGCCCCAGCATTTT; CDR3: CASSLGGFHQPQHF
size: .; D: .; J: TRBJ2-1; V: TRBV21-1; DNA: TGTGCCAGCAAAACAGGGGGTTCCTACAATGAGCAGTTCTTC; CDR3: CASKTGGSYNEQFF
size: .; D: .; J: TRBJ2-7; V: TRBV5-4; DNA: TGTGCCAGCAGCTTCGGGGGAGTGGCCTACGAGCAGTACTTC; CDR3: CASSFGGVAYEQYF
size: few; D: .; J: TRBJ2-1; V: TRBV2; DNA: TGTGCCAGCAGTGTGTTCAATTTCGAGAACAATGAGCAGTTCTTC; CDR3: CASSVFNFENNEQFF
size: few; D: .; J: TRBJ2-1; V: TRBV4-1; DNA: TGCGCCAGCAGCTTCGTAACGGGGGCGGACAATGAGCAGTTCTTC; CDR3: CASSFVTGADNEQFF
size: .; D: .; J: TRBJ1-1; V: TRBV24-1; DNA: TGTGCCACCAGTGATTTGGGGGCATACCACTTT; CDR3: CATSDLGAYHF
size: few; D: .; J: TRBJ1-5; V: TRBV12-3/TRBV12-4; DNA: TGTGCCAGCAGTCAGGGACTTAAGAATCAGCCCCAGCATTTT; CDR3: CASSQGLKNQPQHF
size: many; D: .; J: TRBJ2-1; V: TRBV10-3; DNA: TGTGCCATCAGTTTGGGACTTGCCTACAATGAGCAGTTCTTC; CDR3: CAISLGLAYNEQFF
size: .; D: .; J: TRBJ1-5; V: TRBV12-3/TRBV12-4; DNA: TGTGCCAGCAGTTGGAAGGTAGGGTGGAATCAGCCCCAGCATTTT; CDR3: CASSWKVGWNQPQHF
size: .; D: .; J: TRBJ2-7; V: TRBV28; DNA: TGTGCCAGCATGGCGGGGAACTACGAGCAGTACTTC; CDR3: CASMAGNYEQYF
size: .; D: .; J: TRBJ1-2; V: TRBV6-4; DNA: TGTGCCAGCAGTGAAGAACAGGACACCGATATCTATGGCTACACCTTC; CDR3: CASSEEQDTDIYGYTF
size: few; D: .; J: TRBJ1-2; V: TRBV7-9; DNA: TGTGCCAGCACCACTGGGGGTCCCAGCTATGGCTACACCTTC; CDR3: CASTTGGPSYGYTF
size: many; D: .; J: TRBJ1-5; V: TRBV12-3/TRBV12-4; DNA: TGTGCCAGCAGTCACAAGTCGGGCAATCAGCCCCAGCATTTT; CDR3: CASSHKSGNQPQHF
size: .; D: .; J: TRBJ1-2; V: TRBV2; DNA: TGTGCCAGCACCCCGGCGGGGGTTAGAAATGGCTACACCTTC; CDR3: CASTPAGVRNGYTF
size: .; D: .; J: TRBJ1-5; V: TRBV28; DNA: TGTGCCAGCAGTTTAACAGGCTGGCAGCCCCAGCATTTT; CDR3: CASSLTGWQPQHF
size: many; D: .; J: TRBJ2-3; V: TRBV6-5; DNA: TGTGCCAGCAGTTACCTGCGGGAAGGCACGGATACGCAGTATTTT; CDR3: CASSYLREGTDTQYF
size: .; D: TRBD2; J: TRBJ2-3; V: TRBV28; DNA: TGTGCCAGCAGTTCCAGACTAGCGGATACGCAGTATTTT; CDR3: CASSSRLADTQYF
size: .; D: .; J: TRBJ1-2; V: TRBV27; DNA: TGTGCCAGCGGGGCAGGTAGTGGCTACACCTTC; CDR3: CASGAGSGYTF
size: .; D: TRBD1; J: TRBJ1-2; V: TRBV25-1; DNA: TGTGCCAGCAGTGATAGCCGGGGACAGGGCATGGATGGCTACACCTTC; CDR3: CASSDSRGQGMDGYTF
size: few; D: TRBD2; J: TRBJ2-3; V: TRBV14; DNA: TGTGCCAGCAGCCAGATAGCGGGTGGGCGCACAGATACGCAGTATTTT; CDR3: CASSQIAGGRTDTQYF
size: few; D: TRBD1; J: TRBJ2-2; V: TRBV27; DNA: TGTGCCAGCACCCTACGACAGGGGCGGGAGCTGTTTTTT; CDR3: CASTLRQGRELFF
size: .; D: TRBD2; J: TRBJ2-1; V: TRBV7-9; DNA: TGTGCCAGCAGCTCCTCGCTTAGCGGGCGGGCCAATGAGCAGTTCTTC; CDR3: CASSSSLSGRANEQFF
size: many; D: TRBD2; J: TRBJ2-2; V: TRBV29-1; DNA: TGCAGCGTTGAAGTGGCTAGCGGGGATCCGAACACCGGGGAGCTGTTTTTT; CDR3: CSVEVASGDPNTGELFF
size: many; D: .; J: TRBJ2-1; V: TRBV15; DNA: TGTGCCACCAGGCAGGGGAGACGGTTTCCCTACAATGAGCAGTTCTTC; CDR3: CATRQGRRFPYNEQFF
size: once; D: .; J: TRBJ2-7; V: TRBV15; DNA: TGTGCCACCAGCAGAGATCCGGGGGGGCAGGGGGCGCGGGAGCAGTACTTC; CDR3: CATSRDPGGQGAREQYF
size: few; D: TRBD2; J: TRBJ2-1; V: TRBV27; DNA: TGTGCCAGCAGTCCGACTAGCGGGAGAAGCAATGAGCAGTTCTTC; CDR3: CASSPTSGRSNEQFF
size: many; D: TRBD1; J: TRBJ1-6; V: TRBV6-1; DNA: TGTGCCAGCAGTGAAACAGGGGATAATTCACCCCTCCACTTT; CDR3: CASSETGDNSPLHF
size: many; D: .; J: TRBJ2-7; V: TRBV29-1; DNA: TGCAGCGTTGTTGGGGACAACTCCTACGAGCAGTACTTC; CDR3: CSVVGDNSYEQYF
size: few; D: .; J: TRBJ2-5; V: TRBV7-9; DNA: TGTGCCAGCAGCGGTCCCCGGGAGACCCAGTACTTC; CDR3: CASSGPRETQYF
size: .; D: TRBD2; J: TRBJ2-2; V: TRBV7-6; DNA: TGTGCCAGCAGCTTAGCGGCGGCGGGGGGATCCACCAGGGAGCTGTTTTTT; CDR3: CASSLAAAGGSTRELFF
size: .; D: TRBD1; J: TRBJ2-2; V: TRBV15; DNA: TGTGCCACCAGCAGTGACAGGGGAATCAGGGAGCTGTTTTTT; CDR3: CATSSDRGIRELFF
size: few; D: .; J: TRBJ1-5; V: TRBV28; DNA: TGTGCCAGCAGTTTCGGCCGGGGGGGGCGAGCTCAGCCCCAGCATTTT; CDR3: CASSFGRGGRAQPQHF
size: few; D: .; J: TRBJ2-7; V: TRBV29-1; DNA: TGCAGCGCCAGGGGGGGTGAGGGGCCCTACGAGCAGTACTTC; CDR3: CSARGGEGPYEQYF
size: few; D: .; J: TRBJ2-5; V: TRBV7-2; DNA: TGTGCCAGCGGGCGAGAGACCCAGTACTTC; CDR3: CASGRETQYF
size: .; D: .; J: TRBJ2-1; V: TRBV5-6; DNA: TGTGCCAGCAGCTTGGGGGACCTAGTTCTCAATGAGCAGTTCTTC; CDR3: CASSLGDLVLNEQFF
size: .; D: .; J: TRBJ2-1; V: TRBV20-1; DNA: TGCAGTGCTAGAATTGACTATGAGCAGTTCTTC; CDR3: CSARIDYEQFF
size: .; D: .; J: TRBJ2-3; V: TRBV28; DNA: TGTGCCAGCAGTCCCCCCGGATTTCCTAGCACAGATACGCAGTATTTT; CDR3: CASSPPGFPSTDTQYF
size: many; D: .; J: TRBJ2-1; V: TRBV6-4; DNA: TGTGCCAGCAGTGCTTTTTGGGGCCCACCTCTTTACAATGAGCAGTTCTTC; CDR3: CASSAFWGPPLYNEQFF
size: many; D: .; J: TRBJ2-1; V: TRBV10-1; DNA: TGCGCCAGCAGTACGGGGGCCTCCTACAATGAGCAGTTCTTC; CDR3: CASSTGASYNEQFF
size: few; D: .; J: TRBJ2-5; V: TRBV12-3/TRBV12-4; DNA: TGTGCCAGCACGCCTTATAGTGGCGGGGAGACCCAGTACTTC; CDR3: CASTPYSGGETQYF
size: .; D: TRBD2; J: TRBJ2-7; V: TRBV12-3/TRBV12-4; DNA: TGTGCCAGCAGTTCAGAAGCTAGCGGGAGGTTGAACGAGCAGTACTTC; CDR3: CASSSEASGRLNEQYF
size: once; D: TRBD2; J: TRBJ2-5; V: TRBV12-3/TRBV12-4; DNA: TGTGCCAGCAGTTCCCCTTCGACTAGCAGCACAATACCGGTTGAGACCCAGTACTTC; CDR3: CASSSPSTSSTIPVETQYF
size: many; D: TRBD1; J: TRBJ1-1; V: TRBV7-9; DNA: TGTGCCAGCAGCTTCCCAGGACAGGGGGCAAACACTGAAGCTTTCTTT; CDR3: CASSFPGQGANTEAFF
size: .; D: .; J: TRBJ2-5; V: TRBV5-5; DNA: TGTGCCAGCAGCTTGGAAGGACTAGGAGGGGGAGAGACCCAGTACTTC; CDR3: CASSLEGLGGGETQYF
size: once; D: .; J: TRBJ2-3; V: TRBV7-9; DNA: TGTGCCAGCAGCGTAACCGGACAGACCACCTTCACAGATACGCAGTATTTT; CDR3: CASSVTGQTTFTDTQYF
size: few; D: .; J: TRBJ1-1; V: TRBV20-1; DNA: TGCAGTGCTAGAGATAGCAACTCGGGGACTGAAGCTTTCTTT; CDR3: CSARDSNSGTEAFF
size: .; D: .; J: TRBJ1-2; V: TRBV5-6; DNA: TGTGCCAGCAGGGGGGATGGCTATGGCTACACCTTC; CDR3: CASRGDGYGYTF
size: .; D: TRBD2; J: TRBJ2-2; V: TRBV10-2; DNA: TGCGCCAGCAACCTACTAGCGGGAGTGAACACCGGGGAGCTGTTTTTT; CDR3: CASNLLAGVNTGELFF